Below are 25 T cell receptor beta chains sequenced from a single sample in a study of blood T cells in healthy people across ages. Using a J-beta primer mix together with a sample-barcoded 5' primer, a second PCR was run for about 6 to 11 cycles. TCRdb fed the 5' RACE reads into MiXCR, producing one record per CDR3 protein. Here the sample spans roughly 800,000 distinct CDR3 sequences, 55% to 75% being singletons. Material: blood. The receptors shown here come from a man aged 25-45 years in good health.

The chain joins TRBV9 to TRBJ1-4; D is undetermined. The CDR3 loop spans 14 amino acids. Germline assignment: CDR1 SGDLS and CDR2 YYNGEE. Trimming shortened V by 3 bases and J by 5 bases, and 11 bases separated the two germline ends. The DNA for the CDR3 is TGTGCCAGCAGCGCGGACTTCATGAATGAAAAACTGTTTTTT. Protein: CASSADFMNEKLFF.

This sequence joins TRBV12-3 or TRBV12-4 and TRBJ2-4, with D possibly being TRBD2 (5 bases). CDR3 length equals 15 residues. V was shortened by 7 bases and J by 1 base, with 14 bases between the two germline ends. The CDR3 is CASTEGTLAKNIQYF. CDR3 bases: TGTGCCAGCACCGAGGGAACGCTTGCCAAAAACATTCAGTACTTC.

This clonotype has more than one count but fewer than ten. The chain combines TRBV5-1 with TRBJ2-7, with no clear D. Germline assignment: CDR1 SGHRS and CDR2 YFSETQ. The V end lost 0 bases, the J end lost 6 bases, and 4 bases lay between the germline ends. There are 11 residues in the CDR3. CDR3 DNA sequence: TGCGCCAGCAGCTTGGATTCCGAGCAGTACTTC. Its translation is CASSLDSEQYF.

The V and J genes are TRBV16 and TRBJ1-6, with a possible D match to TRBD1 (5 bases). V lost 4 bases and J 3 bases, leaving 10 bases between the germline ends. The germline CDR1 and CDR2 sequences are KGHSY and FQNENV. The length of the CDR3 is 15 residues. CDR3 sequence reads: CASSLQGYYNSPLHF. The CDR3 region has the DNA TGTGCCAGCAGCCTTCAGGGCTACTATAATTCACCCCTCCACTTT.

The chain uses TRBV4-1 and TRBJ2-3, with D possibly TRBD2 on 6 matching bases. This CDR3 has 15 amino acids. Trimming took 6 bases from V and 2 from J, leaving 15 bases between them. The germline gives CDR1 MGHRA, CDR2 YSYEKL. Written as DNA, the CDR3 is TGCGCCAGCAGACTCGCGGGACGGTCCACAGATACGCAGTATTTT. Its protein is CASRLAGRSTDTQYF.

In its sample, this clonotype was seen a few times. The CDR3 DNA is TGTGCCAGCAGCCGGGGGGGCGACAATGAGCAGTTCTTC. Protein product: CASSRGGDNEQFF. The chain joins TRBV7-9 to TRBJ2-1; 8 positions agree with TRBD2. This CDR3 contains 13 residues. The J segment lost 5 bases and the V segment lost 5 bases, leaving 2 bases of the junction unmatched. Germline CDR1 SEHNR, CDR2 FQNEAQ (reference sequence).

This clonotype appeared a few times. The gene calls are TRBV4-2 and TRBJ2-7; D not resolved. Germline V gene lookup returns CDR1 LGHNA and CDR2 YNFKEQ. CDR3 length equals 13 residues. Trimming shortened V by 1 base and J by 3 bases, and 7 bases separated the two germline ends. The DNA for the CDR3 is TGTGCCAGCAGCCAAGGACACAGCTACGAGCAGTACTTC. Protein: CASSQGHSYEQYF.

The CDR3 bases are TGTGCCAGCAGCCAAGAGAGGGGACTAGCGGAAAACACAGATACGCAGTATTTT. This translates into CASSQERGLAENTDTQYF. The genes are TRBV4-2 and TRBJ2-3; 11 bases match TRBD2. The CDR3 totals 18 residues. Germline-derived CDR1 and CDR2 are LGHNA and YNFKEQ. After removal of 0 bases from V and 2 bases from J, the junction contained 7 bases not matched to a gene.

V usage is TRBV9 and J usage is TRBJ1-6, with unresolved D. Germline-derived CDR1 and CDR2 are SGDLS and YYNGEE. The ends were cut back, 0 bases at V and 6 bases at J, with 7 bases in the middle. CDR3 length: 14 amino acids. CDR3 nucleotide sequence: TGTGCCAGCAGCGTAGGTTCTGGTAATTCACCCCTCCACTTT. Amino acids: CASSVGSGNSPLHF. Together with reference TRBV9 and TRBJ1-6, the CDR3 gives the full variable domain: DSGVTQTPKHLITATGQRVTLRCSPRSGDLSVYWYQQSLDQGLQFLIQYYNGEERAKGNILERFSAQQFPDLHSELNLSSLELGDSALYFCASSVGSGNSPLHFGNGTRLTVT.

This sequence joins TRBV7-8 and TRBJ2-1, with 8 bases fitting TRBD2. Germline V lookup: CDR1 SGHVS, CDR2 FQNEAQ. The CDR3 consists of 16 residues. With 7 bases clipped from V and 4 bases from J, the junction kept 12 bases outside the gene matches. The CDR3 sequence: CASKSSAGGYYNEQFF. The CDR3 bases are TGTGCCAGCAAGTCAAGCGCGGGGGGATATTACAATGAGCAGTTCTTC.

In this sample, this clonotype turned up a few times. The chain combines TRBV20-1 with TRBJ2-3, with 15 bases aligning to TRBD2. This CDR3 is built from 15 residues. CDR1 DFQATT and CDR2 SNEGSKA come from the germline V gene (reference sequence). V dropped 5 bases and J dropped 7; count of bases not matched to a gene: 7. CDR3 in amino acids: CSAPGLAGGIHTQYF. The CDR3 nucleotides read TGCAGTGCTCCGGGACTAGCGGGAGGCATCCATACGCAGTATTTT.

The gene calls are TRBV4-2 and TRBJ2-7; D call uncertain. Germline V gene sequence: CDR1 LGHNA, CDR2 YNFKEQ. The V end was cut by 3 bases, the J end by 5 bases, with 11 bases between. CDR3 length equals 13 residues. The CDR3 nucleotides read TGTGCCAGCAGCCAGGTCTCACTCGACGAGCAGTACTTC. Amino acids: CASSQVSLDEQYF.

As for this clonotype: This is likely a read error, given that the CDR3 carries no conserved phenylalanine or tryptophan at its end. The rearrangement joins TRBV27 to TRBJ2-1; unclear D gene. The CDR3 loop spans 14 amino acids. Germline CDR1 MNHEY, CDR2 SMNVEV (reference sequence). V was clipped by 6 bases and J by 4 bases, with 13 bases between them. The CDR3 nucleotides read TGTGCCAGCAGACCTAGGACCGATTACAATGAGCAGTTCTTA. This sequence encodes CASRPRTDYNEQFL.

This clonotype has just one count. The chain couples TRBV28 to TRBJ1-2, with D tentatively TRBD1 (6 bases). This CDR3 is built from 13 residues. Deletions cut 6 bases from V and 2 bases from J, with 10 bases between. Germline V gene lookup returns CDR1 MDHEN and CDR2 SYDVKM. CDR3 DNA: TGTGCCAGCAGGGCCCAGGGGAACTATGGCTACACCTTC. Translated: CASRAQGNYGYTF.

This clonotype has more than one count but fewer than ten. V usage is TRBV5-1 and J usage is TRBJ2-1; perhaps D is TRBD1 or TRBD2 (5 bases each). V was clipped by 4 bases and J by 6 bases, with 14 bases between them. Germline-derived CDR1 and CDR2 are SGHRS and YFSETQ. The CDR3 runs to 14 residues. DNA for the CDR3: TGCGCCAGCAGCGTAGGGACCAAATCCAATGAGCAGTTCTTC. It codes for CASSVGTKSNEQFF.

This rearrangement joins TRBV12-3 or TRBV12-4 to TRBJ2-3; D gene unclear. V was shortened by 7 bases and J by 5 bases, with 7 bases between the two germline ends. This CDR3 has 11 residues. The CDR3 DNA is TGTGCCAGCAAGGTTCGAGATACGCAGTATTTT. Translated, it gives CASKVRDTQYF.

The chain recombines TRBV5-1 with TRBJ2-5; 9 bases fit TRBD1. This CDR3 region has 14 residues. Germline V gene sequence: CDR1 SGHRS, CDR2 YFSETQ. J gave up 5 bases and V 4 bases, and 6 bases lay outside the gene matches. This CDR3 is CASSARQGGETQYF. The CDR3 bases are TGCGCCAGCAGCGCCAGACAGGGGGGTGAGACCCAGTACTTC. Full variable domain (rest looked up from reference TRBV5-1 and TRBJ2-5): KAGVTQTPRYLIKTRGQQVTLSCSPISGHRSVSWYQQTPGQGLQFLFEYFSETQRNKGNFPGRFSGRQFSNSRSEMNVSTLELGDSALYLCASSARQGGETQYFGPGTRLLVL.

This chain joins TRBV6-5 and TRBJ1-1; D call uncertain. The germline CDR1 and CDR2 sequences are MNHEY and SVGAGI. The CDR3 consists of 13 residues. Trimming removed 8 bases from V and 4 bases from J, with 14 bases in between. The CDR3 DNA is TGTGCCAGCTTCGGACCTGCGGGCACTGAAGCTTTCTTT. Its protein product is CASFGPAGTEAFF.

This chain uses TRBV3-1 with TRBJ2-7; the D gene is possibly TRBD1 (5 bases). V lost 3 bases and J 7 bases, leaving 13 bases between the germline ends. Germline CDR1 and CDR2: LGHDT and YNNKEL (reference sequence). The CDR3 spans 13 residues. Written as DNA, the CDR3 is TGTGCCAGCAGCCAGGGGCCCCAAAATGAGCAGTACTTC. It is translated as CASSQGPQNEQYF.

This chain joins TRBV6-2 or TRBV6-3 and TRBJ2-4; 11 bases align to TRBD2. Gene TRBJ2-7 matches the end of the DNA better, so the J call may be wrong. The CDR3 length is 15 residues. Germline CDR1 and CDR2: MNHEY and SVGEGT. The DNA of the CDR3 is TGTGCCAGCAGGTTAGCGGGAGGGCCCGTCTACGAGCAGTACTTC. Its translation is CASRLAGGPVYEQYF.

This clonotype was counted a few times. J is TRBJ2-1 and V is TRBV9, with D perhaps TRBD2 (5 bases). V was cut by 6 bases and J by 1 base, with 20 bases left in between. The CDR3 covers 17 residues. Germline V CDR1 and CDR2: SGDLS, YYNGEE. The CDR3 protein is CASNLSPQRNSYNEQFF. In nucleotides, the CDR3 is TGTGCCAGCAACCTTTCCCCACAGCGGAATTCCTACAATGAGCAGTTCTTC.

The chain employs TRBV2 and TRBJ2-1, with D perhaps being TRBD1 or TRBD2 (6 bases each). CDR1 SNHLY and CDR2 FYNNEI come from the germline V gene. The CDR3 loop spans 15 amino acids. V dropped 6 bases and J dropped 4 bases, with 16 bases sitting between them. Written as DNA, the CDR3 is TGTGCCAGCAGGGAATCCGGGGGCCGGTACAATGAGCAGTTCTTC. Its protein is CASRESGGRYNEQFF.

This clonotype was picked up many times. The DNA for the CDR3 is TGTGCCAGCAGCTCCTACGCCGTACAGGAGAATGGCTACACCTTC. Translated: CASSSYAVQENGYTF. The V and J genes are TRBV7-2 and TRBJ1-2; a possible D gene is TRBD1 (5 bases). The V end was cut by 4 bases, the J end by 6 bases, with 18 bases between. The length of the CDR3 is 15 residues. CDR1 SGHTA and CDR2 FQGNSA come from the germline V gene.

The chain links TRBV20-1 to TRBJ2-1, with TRBD2 matching 7 bases. In germline, CDR1 is DFQATT, CDR2 SNEGSKA (reference sequence). This CDR3 contains 13 residues. Trimming at V came to 5 bases and at J to 8 bases, leaving 9 bases not matched to a gene. The CDR3: CSAFTGGGDEQFF. CDR3 bases: TGCAGTGCTTTCACCGGGGGAGGGGATGAGCAGTTCTTC.

The genes are TRBV2 and TRBJ2-1; D gene ambiguous. The germline V gene has CDR1 SNHLY and CDR2 FYNNEI. V dropped 8 bases and J dropped 2 bases, with 7 bases sitting between them. This CDR3 has 12 amino acids. In DNA, the CDR3 is TGTGCCAGCGGATCGACCTACAATGAGCAGTTCTTC. Translation gives CASGSTYNEQFF. The complete variable domain, with remaining parts taken from reference TRBV2 and TRBJ2-1, reads EPEVTQTPSHQVTQMGQEVILRCVPISNHLYFYWYRQILGQKVEFLVSFYNNEISEKSEIFDDQFSVERPDGSNFTLKIRSTKLEDSAMYFCASGSTYNEQFFGPGTRLTVL.